The sample holds many counts of the clone carrying this T cell receptor beta chain. Its antigen is currently unknown. This entry belongs to a study of T cells after yellow fever vaccination. The CDR3 is made up of 13 amino acids. Trimming removed 5 bases at V and 6 bases at J, with 14 bases between. Looked up from germline, CDR1 is MNHEY and CDR2 is SVGEGT. The 5'RACE template-switching step produced TCR cDNA and added a universal primer site and UMIs. TCRdb processed the 5' RACE reads anew with MiXCR; each CDR3 protein has one entry. Of about 360,000 distinct CDR3 sequences in the sample, approximately 6% were seen once. Study results and caveats: At around 95% for CD4 and over 80% for CD8, most primary-vaccination clones showed up again after the booster.

Material: PBMCs, obtained 5 days after the yellow fever booster vaccination. The V gene is TRBV6-2 or TRBV6-3, the J gene TRBJ2-7; D may be TRBD1 or TRBD2 (5 bases each). This clonotype was obtained from a man aged 25 to 40 who received the YFV17D yellow fever vaccine. The CDR3 bases are TGTGCCAGCAGTCGCAGGGTGGGGAGCGAGCAGTACTTC. Translation gives CASSRRVGSEQYF.